The 21 T cell receptor beta chains below all came from one sample that was sequenced in a study. TCRdb redid the calling of the 5' RACE reads with MiXCR, one entry per CDR3 protein. The data show about 54,000 distinct CDR3 sequences, roughly 15% seen once. The specimen was naive CD4+ T cells sorted from blood. Subset of the sample: naive CD4+ T cells, CD4+CD45RA+CD25-. These receptor sequences come from a female donor with breast cancer.

The J gene is TRBJ1-2, the V gene TRBV7-3; no clear D. CDR1 is SGHTA, CDR2 FQGTGA, per germline. There are 14 residues in the CDR3. Trimming took off 5 bases at V and 1 base at J, with 11 bases between the two ends. CDR3 DNA: TGTGCCAGCAGCCCTGGCATCAGTAACTATGGCTACACCTTC. Amino acids: CASSPGISNYGYTF.

In this sample, this clonotype turned up many times. The genes are TRBV9 and TRBJ2-3; D gene unclear. Germline V gives CDR1 SGDLS, CDR2 YYNGEE. With 3 bases removed from V and 0 bases from J, the gap between germline ends came to 5 bases. CDR3 size: 13 residues. CDR3 amino acids: CASSALSTDTQYF. In DNA form, the CDR3 reads TGTGCCAGCAGCGCCCTTAGCACAGATACGCAGTATTTT.

The V call is TRBV3-1, the J call TRBJ2-5; unclear D gene. Per the germline V gene, CDR1 is LGHDT and CDR2 is YNNKEL (reference sequence). V was cut by 2 bases and J by 5 bases, with 15 bases left in between. This CDR3 has 15 residues. The CDR3 here is CASSQRPGPQETQYF. For the CDR3, the DNA is TGTGCCAGCAGCCAACGACCGGGCCCCCAGGAGACCCAGTACTTC.

This clonotype has only one observation. This may stem from a read error, because a much larger clone lies one nucleotide away. V usage is TRBV5-1 and J usage is TRBJ2-3, with 10 bases lining up with TRBD2. The CDR3 contains 15 residues. The V gene's germline CDR1 is SGHRS and CDR2 YFSETQ. The DNA for the CDR3 is TGCGCCAGCAGCCGGACTAGCGGCCCCACAGGTACGCAGTATTTT. Translation: CASSRTSGPTGTQYF. The full variable domain, its missing parts supplied by reference TRBV5-1 and TRBJ2-3, is KAGVTQTPRYLIKTRGQQVTLSCSPISGHRSVSWYQQTPGQGLQFLFEYFSETQRNKGNFPGRFSGRQFSNSRSEMNVSTLELGDSALYLCASSRTSGPTGTQYFGPGTRLTVL.

Notes on this clonotype: This may be a read error, as it is one base from a much larger clone. This is likely a read error, given that the CDR3 carries no conserved phenylalanine or tryptophan at its end. This chain uses TRBV7-6 with TRBJ2-7; TRBD1 aligns across 8 bases. Looked up from germline, CDR1 is SGHVS and CDR2 is FNYEAQ. CDR3 length: 14 amino acids. V gave up 5 bases and J gave up 5 bases; unmatched junction bases: 8. The CDR3 spells CASSTGQGSHEQYS. The CDR3 DNA sequence: TGTGCCAGCAGCACAGGACAGGGTTCCCACGAGCAGTACTCC.

This clonotype has more than one count but fewer than ten. This chain joins TRBV20-1 and TRBJ2-7, with D possibly TRBD1 on 5 matching bases. The CDR3 contains 13 residues. Trimming stripped 3 bases from V and 2 bases from J, with 11 bases between. In germline, CDR1 is DFQATT, CDR2 SNEGSKA (reference sequence). This chain's CDR3 is CSASDSNPYEQYF. CDR3 DNA: TGCAGTGCTAGTGACAGCAACCCCTACGAGCAGTACTTC.

V is TRBV7-9 and J is TRBJ2-1; the match to TRBD2 covers 11 bases. CDR3 length equals 15 residues. Per germline, CDR1 SEHNR and CDR2 FQNEAQ (reference sequence). Unmatched junction bases numbered 5, after V lost 4 bases and J lost 6 bases. CDR3 in DNA: TGTGCCAGCAGCTATAGCGGGAGGGCCTCCAATGAGCAGTTCTTC. It encodes CASSYSGRASNEQFF.

This clonotype was counted many times. The rearrangement uses TRBV20-1 and TRBJ2-7, with 7 positions matching TRBD2. The CDR3 consists of 17 residues. Germline-derived CDR1 and CDR2 are DFQATT and SNEGSKA (reference sequence). The junction had 16 bases not matched to a gene; V was cut back by 0 bases and J by 5 bases. CDR3: CSARDFSGRVLSDEQYF. CDR3 in DNA: TGCAGTGCTAGAGATTTTAGCGGGCGCGTATTGTCGGACGAGCAGTACTTC.

Details on this clonotype: A read error may explain this, as a much larger clone is one base away. CDR3 in DNA: TGCAGTGCTAGAGGTCGCCTACTAGCGGGAGGAGGAGATACGCAGTATTTT. Its translation is CSARGRLLAGGGDTQYF. The V and J genes are TRBV20-1 and TRBJ2-3, with 12 nucleotides matching TRBD2. The CDR3 length is 17 residues. Germline CDR1 is DFQATT and CDR2 is SNEGSKA (reference sequence). With V trimmed by 1 base and J by 5 bases, 10 bases remained unmatched.

The chain uses TRBV5-1 and TRBJ1-2; weak D call: TRBD1 (6 bases). Trimming pared 4 bases from V and 6 bases from J, leaving 19 bases between. The CDR3 extends over 15 amino acids. The germline V gene encodes CDR1 SGHRS and CDR2 YFSETQ. The CDR3 DNA is TGCGCCAGCAGCATACCGGGACACTTAAGGGATGGCTACACCTTC. It yields the protein CASSIPGHLRDGYTF.

This clonotype was seen a handful of times. The genes are TRBV20-1 and TRBJ1-5, with no clear D. The ends were cut back, 3 bases at V and 3 bases at J, with 9 bases in the middle. Looked up from germline, CDR1 is DFQATT and CDR2 is SNEGSKA (reference sequence). CDR3 length equals 13 residues. Written as DNA, the CDR3 is TGCAGTGCTAGTCCGGATAACAATCAGCCCCAGCATTTT. Protein: CSASPDNNQPQHF.

This clonotype was observed at least ten times. The chain links TRBV29-1 to TRBJ1-2, with 8 bases fitting TRBD1. Germline CDR1 is SQVTM and CDR2 is ANQGSEA. After removal of 6 bases from V and 0 bases from J, the junction contained 9 bases not matched to a gene. This CDR3 has 15 residues. For the CDR3, the DNA is TGCAGCGTCAGGGGGGCAGGGGGCACTAACTATGGCTACACCTTC. Translating gives CSVRGAGGTNYGYTF.

This chain uses TRBV11-1 with TRBJ1-5; 7 positions match TRBD1. CDR3 size: 13 residues. V lost 5 bases and J lost 5; bases outside the gene matches: 3. In germline, CDR1 is SGHAT, CDR2 FQDESV (reference sequence). CDR3 DNA sequence: TGTGCCAGCAGCGAAGACAGGGATCAGCCCCAGCATTTT. Encoded protein: CASSEDRDQPQHF.

The sample holds a few counts of this clonotype. The chain is built from TRBV11-2 and TRBJ2-7; D unresolved. The V end lost 5 bases, the J end lost 6 bases, and 14 bases lay between the germline ends. Germline CDR1 SGHAT, CDR2 FQNNGV. The CDR3 sequence is 13 residues long. CDR3 residues: CASSPLPFAEQYF. Written as DNA, the CDR3 is TGTGCCAGCAGCCCCCTACCTTTTGCCGAGCAGTACTTC.

This clonotype has more than one count but fewer than ten. The gene calls are TRBV7-2 and TRBJ2-3, with D possibly matching TRBD2 (6 bases). CDR1 and CDR2 from the germline V gene are SGHTA and FQGNSA. The V gene lost 4 bases and the J gene lost 1 base, with 15 bases spanning the gap. This CDR3 contains 16 residues. CDR3 residues: CASSWRAGRGTDTQYF. In DNA form, the CDR3 reads TGTGCCAGCAGCTGGAGAGCGGGTAGGGGCACAGATACGCAGTATTTT.

The chain combines TRBV18 with TRBJ2-7, with D hard to call. V was trimmed by 0 bases and J by 2 bases, leaving 8 bases between them. CDR1 is KGHSH and CDR2 is LQKENI in the germline V gene. The CDR3 is made up of 14 amino acids. In DNA form, the CDR3 reads TGTGCCAGCTCACCACCGCTTGCACCCTACGAGCAGTACTTC. Its protein is CASSPPLAPYEQYF.

The V call is TRBV20-1, the J call TRBJ2-1; 11 positions agree with TRBD2. CDR1 DFQATT and CDR2 SNEGSKA come from the germline V gene (reference sequence). V gave up 5 bases and J gave up 12 bases; unmatched junction bases: 12. This CDR3 region has 14 residues. CDR3 bases: TGCAGTGCTGGCGGGACTAGCGGAGTATTGAGGCAGTTCTTC. Translated, it gives CSAGGTSGVLRQFF.

This clonotype has just a few counts. The chain links TRBV7-9 to TRBJ2-2; tentatively, D is TRBD1 or TRBD2 (5 bases each). The length of the CDR3 is 14 residues. Germline CDR1 and CDR2: SEHNR and FQNEAQ (reference sequence). Between the trimmed V and J ends, which lost 10 bases and 6 bases, there was a span of 18 bases. CDR3 sequence: CATSGLGNAGELFF. In nucleotides, the CDR3 is TGTGCCACCTCGGGGCTAGGCAACGCCGGGGAGCTGTTTTTT.

In the case of this clonotype: One end of the junction fails to match germline, which may point to a read error. The chain couples TRBV10-3 to TRBJ1-1; TRBD1 might be the D (6 bases). Germline-derived CDR1 and CDR2 are ENHRY and SYGVKD. The CDR3 is made up of 15 amino acids. The CDR3 nucleotides are TGTGCCATCAGTGAGAATGGGGGGCAGAACACTGAAGTTTTCTTT. Translated: CAISENGGQNTEVFF.

As to this clonotype: At one boundary the junction diverges from the germline segment, which might be a read error. The chain has TRBV7-2 and TRBJ2-5; D ambiguous. The V gene's germline CDR1 is SGHTA and CDR2 FQGNSA. This CDR3 has 16 residues. The CDR3 loop is CSSSLESRASGETQYF. DNA of the CDR3: TGTTCCAGCAGCTTAGAGTCGAGAGCCTCGGGAGAGACCCAGTACTTC.

The chain employs TRBV5-1 and TRBJ2-5; D assignment may be TRBD1 or TRBD2 (5 bases each). CDR1 is SGHRS, CDR2 YFSETQ, per germline. The germline V and J ends were trimmed by 0 bases and 1 base, with 10 bases remaining between them. The CDR3 extends over 15 amino acids. CDR3 protein: CASSLGGRFQETQYF. The CDR3 bases are TGCGCCAGCAGCTTGGGGGGACGGTTCCAAGAGACCCAGTACTTC. Full variable domain (outside the CDR3, taken from reference TRBV5-1 and TRBJ2-5): KAGVTQTPRYLIKTRGQQVTLSCSPISGHRSVSWYQQTPGQGLQFLFEYFSETQRNKGNFPGRFSGRQFSNSRSEMNVSTLELGDSALYLCASSLGGRFQETQYFGPGTRLLVL.